Below are 18 T cell receptor beta chains sequenced from a single sample in a study of blood T cell repertoires in COVID-19. Here immunoSEQ multiplex PCR was the method, and the copy in TCRdb shows in-frame clones only, minus some. This repertoire shows more than 200,000 clones, approximately 86% found once; its top ten account for roughly 6.3%. The material sequenced was PBMCs or T cells enriched from blood (not recorded which). Source of these receptors: a woman younger than 45 with acute COVID-19.

The gene calls are TRBV5-1 and TRBJ2-7; TRBD1 aligns across 7 bases. The CDR3 contains 16 residues. Germline CDR1 and CDR2: SGHRS and YFSETQ. V shed 5 bases, J shed 9 bases, and the junction held 20 bases outside the gene matches. The CDR3 DNA is TGCGCCAGCAGGACAGACGTCGACAGGGCTCTAGGGGTGCAGTACTTC. Translating it yields CASRTDVDRALGVQYF.

The chain combines TRBV5-1 with TRBJ2-4, with TRBD1 identical over 8 bases. This CDR3 spans 14 amino acids. V lost 4 bases to trimming and J lost 2 bases; unmatched junction nucleotides: 2. Germline V gene lookup returns CDR1 SGHRS and CDR2 YFSETQ. CDR3 sequence (DNA): TGCGCCAGCAGCGACAGGGGACCCAAAAACATTCAGTACTTC. As protein: CASSDRGPKNIQYF.

The rearrangement uses TRBV19 and TRBJ2-6, with D unclear. Germline values: CDR1 LNHDA, CDR2 SQIVND (reference sequence). CDR3 size: 16 residues. V was shortened by 4 bases and J by 1 base, with 11 bases between the two germline ends. CDR3 loop: CASSTLGDSGANVLTF. The CDR3 DNA is TGTGCCAGTAGTACCCTAGGTGATTCTGGGGCCAACGTCCTGACTTTC.

The chain employs TRBV27 and TRBJ2-7; maybe TRBD1 (6 bases). Between the trimmed V and J ends, which lost 5 bases and 5 bases, there was a span of 13 bases. The CDR3 covers 13 residues. Germline V gives CDR1 MNHEY, CDR2 SMNVEV (reference sequence). The chain's CDR3 is CASSPIQGDEQYF. CDR3 in DNA: TGTGCCAGCAGTCCCATACAGGGAGACGAGCAGTACTTC.

The chain combines TRBV28 with TRBJ2-1; tentatively, D is TRBD2 (6 bases). V lost 1 base and J 0 bases, leaving 10 bases between the germline ends. The CDR3 runs 16 residues. Germline CDR1 and CDR2: MDHEN and SYDVKM. Here the CDR3 DNA reads TGTGCCAGCAGTTTATCGCCGGGAGCCTCCTACAATGAGCAGTTCTTC. This translates into CASSLSPGASYNEQFF.

J is TRBJ1-4 and V is TRBV27; D remains ambiguous. Looked up from germline, CDR1 is MNHEY and CDR2 is SMNVEV (reference sequence). The CDR3 loop spans 15 amino acids. Trimming cost V 6 bases and J 8 bases, with 19 bases left between them. CDR3 sequence reads: CASSPAGTAGEKLFF. The CDR3 DNA sequence: TGTGCCAGCAGCCCGGCGGGCACGGCGGGAGAAAAACTGTTTTTT.

V and J are TRBV29-1 and TRBJ1-1; D unresolved. The CDR3 runs to 14 residues. Per the germline V gene, CDR1 is SQVTM and CDR2 is ANQGSEA. The V gene lost 3 bases and the J gene lost 4 bases, with 15 bases spanning the gap. The CDR3 sequence: CSVDIRGISTEAFF. The CDR3 bases are TGCAGCGTTGACATTAGAGGGATAAGCACTGAAGCTTTCTTT.

The chain uses TRBV5-1 and TRBJ2-3; 8 positions match TRBD2. The CDR3 totals 14 residues. The ends lost 5 bases at V and 0 bases at J; junction bases unmatched: 2. CDR1 and CDR2 from the germline V gene are SGHRS and YFSETQ. CDR3 DNA: TGCGCCAGCAGACTAGCGGTTAGCACAGATACGCAGTATTTT. It translates to CASRLAVSTDTQYF. Full variable domain (outside the CDR3, taken from reference TRBV5-1 and TRBJ2-3): KAGVTQTPRYLIKTRGQQVTLSCSPISGHRSVSWYQQTPGQGLQFLFEYFSETQRNKGNFPGRFSGRQFSNSRSEMNVSTLELGDSALYLCASRLAVSTDTQYFGPGTRLTVL.

In this sample, this clone turned up once. The V and J genes are TRBV9 and TRBJ1-1, with 7 bases lining up with TRBD1. V shed 0 bases, J shed 5 bases, and the junction held 4 bases outside the gene matches. This CDR3 comprises 14 residues. CDR1 is SGDLS and CDR2 is YYNGEE in the germline V gene. CDR3 residues: CASSVEGAGTEAFF. The CDR3 DNA reads as TGTGCCAGCAGCGTAGAGGGGGCAGGAACTGAAGCTTTCTTT.

This clone has more than one count but fewer than ten. Here the CDR3 reads CASSRDSYNEQFF. CDR3 bases: TGTGCCAGCAGCCGGGACAGCTACAATGAGCAGTTCTTC. The chain uses TRBV28 and TRBJ2-1, with 7 bases aligning to TRBD1. Germline loops: CDR1 MDHEN, CDR2 SYDVKM. V lost 6 bases to trimming and J lost 3 bases; unmatched junction nucleotides: 2. The CDR3 extends over 13 amino acids. Based on the CDR3 plus reference TRBV28 and TRBJ2-1, the full variable domain is DVKVTQSSRYLVKRTGEKVFLECVQDMDHENMFWYRQDPGLGLRLIYFSYDVKMKEKGDIPEGYSVSREKKERFSLILESASTNQTSMYLCASSRDSYNEQFFGPGTRLTVL.

The chain couples TRBV5-1 to TRBJ2-5, with D tentatively TRBD2 (6 bases). Germline V lookup: CDR1 SGHRS, CDR2 YFSETQ. The V end was cut by 0 bases, the J end by 5 bases, with 14 bases between. This CDR3 comprises 15 residues. The CDR3 region is CASSLEPGLGETQYF. The CDR3 nucleotides read TGCGCCAGCAGCTTGGAACCGGGACTGGGGGAGACCCAGTACTTC.

This clone was observed a single time. This chain joins TRBV6-5 and TRBJ2-7; 7 bases align to TRBD2. Looked up from germline, CDR1 is MNHEY and CDR2 is SVGAGI. Trimming removed 6 bases from V and 0 bases from J; junction bases left unmatched: 2. CDR3 length: 13 amino acids. This chain's CDR3 is CASRGGSSYEQYF. For the CDR3, the DNA is TGTGCCAGCAGGGGAGGGAGCTCCTACGAGCAGTACTTC.

J is TRBJ2-7 and V is TRBV27, with TRBD2 matching 9 bases. CDR3 length equals 12 residues. Germline V gives CDR1 MNHEY, CDR2 SMNVEV (reference sequence). Germline trimming cut 5 bases from V and 6 bases from J; bases unmatched to any gene: 2. CDR3 DNA: TGTGCCAGCAGTCCGCGGGGGGGCGAGCAGTACTTC. It yields the protein CASSPRGGEQYF.

The chain combines TRBV6-2 or TRBV6-3 with TRBJ2-6, with a tentative D call TRBD1 (6 bases). Germline V gene data show CDR1 as MNHEY and CDR2 as SVGEGT. The CDR3 length is 17 residues. The ends were cut back, 6 bases at V and 1 base at J, with 16 bases in the middle. CDR3 DNA sequence: TGTGCCAGCAGCCTAAGAAACAGGGCGTCTGGGGCCAACGTCCTGACTTTC. Protein: CASSLRNRASGANVLTF.

The chain's CDR3 is CASGLGGTVNTEAFF. The CDR3 DNA follows: TGTGCTAGTGGTTTGGGGGGGACAGTGAACACTGAAGCTTTCTTT. The genes are TRBV12-5 and TRBJ1-1; 7 bases agree with TRBD1. The germline CDR1 and CDR2 sequences are LGHNT and FRNRAP. The V and J ends lost 1 base and 0 bases, in that order; junction bases with no gene match: 2. This CDR3 is 15 amino acids long.

The chain links TRBV30 to TRBJ1-6; TRBD1 matches at 7 bases. Germline-derived CDR1 and CDR2 are GTSNPN and SVGIG (reference sequence). J was trimmed by 7 bases and V by 0 bases; bases with no gene match: 12. The CDR3 length is 17 residues. The CDR3 spells CAWSVYRTGTANSPLHF. CDR3 sequence (DNA): TGTGCCTGGAGTGTCTATAGAACCGGGACAGCCAATTCACCCCTCCACTTT.

The chain combines TRBV7-8 with TRBJ2-7, with D perhaps TRBD2 (6 bases). Germline V gene lookup returns CDR1 SGHVS and CDR2 FQNEAQ. The CDR3 has 18 amino acids. V was cut by 1 base and J by 2 bases, with 21 bases left in between. The CDR3 reads CASSLVSLLAGNPYEQYF. In DNA form, the CDR3 reads TGTGCCAGCAGCTTAGTTTCTCTCTTGGCGGGGAACCCCTACGAGCAGTACTTC.

The CDR3: CASSPGVKSSRYEQYF. CDR3 DNA: TGTGCCAGCAGCCCGGGAGTGAAGTCCTCACGTTACGAGCAGTACTTC. The genes are TRBV14 and TRBJ2-7; a weak D match, TRBD2 (6 bases). The CDR3 contains 16 residues. Trimming stripped 4 bases from V and 4 bases from J, with 20 bases between. Germline loops: CDR1 SGHDN, CDR2 FVKESK.